Reported below is one T cell receptor (beta chain). Study processing details: Nucleated cell number was recorded as an estimate derived from reference gene primer amplification. Some clones are missing from TCRdb's copy, which holds only in-frame ones; the method was immunoSEQ multiplex PCR. V and J calls and clone size are those listed in that table; D and trimming were worked out from the DNA. The sample consists of about 140,000 clones, 86% of them appearing once. V lost 2 bases to trimming and J lost 7 bases; unmatched junction nucleotides: 5. CDR1 and CDR2 from the germline V gene are SGHRS and YFSETQ. The CDR3 contains 13 residues. The source of the sample is a study of blood T cell repertoires in COVID-19. As for the study in general: The samples span acute and convalescent COVID-19 from the United States, Italy and Spain. Sample material is recorded as cDNA or gDNA derived from T cells, B-cell-depleted T cells, or PBMCs.

Material for sequencing was peripheral blood. This TCR came from a woman aged 60 to 75 with acute or convalescent COVID-19. The V and J genes are TRBV5-1 and TRBJ2-7; 8 positions match TRBD1. Here the CDR3 reads CASSLWTGYEQYF. In nucleotides, the CDR3 is TGCGCCAGCAGCTTATGGACAGGGTATGAGCAGTACTTC.